The entry below gives a single T cell receptor beta chain sequence along with its context. This clonotype was picked up a small number of times. It has no known antigen specificity. No base quality values were provided; no much bigger clone lies one nucleotide off. TCR beta repertoires were profiled from peripheral blood of approximately 13 young patients with multiple sclerosis to demonstrate the VDJtools post-analysis software. Multiple sclerosis patients were children and adolescents aged roughly 6 to 16 years. The data originate from a study of post-analysis software for immune sequencing data (dated by TCRdb to about 2015). In the study overall: The recorded disease courses included relapsing-remitting, secondary progressive and progressive-relapsing multiple sclerosis, and some patients had no subtype annotation. The patient repertoires were set against about eleven previously published healthy control repertoires from donors whose ages ranged from roughly 6 to 27 years. A subset of samples was prepared in parallel using single-end sample barcoding, then pooled and co-amplified after Illumina adapter ligation.

Overall study outcomes, separate from this receptor: Strong co-clustering of samples prepared in the same batch was shown by direct clustering with F measure, prompting a batch-effect correction. Significantly lower normalized Chao1 diversity was found in multiple sclerosis patients than in controls, suggesting substantial peripheral T-cell clonal expansion. The control group was slightly older than the multiple sclerosis patient group. Significantly higher frequencies in patients than in controls were found for roughly five TRBV segments, including TRBV5-6, TRBV5-1 and TRBV20-1.

CDR1 and CDR2, looked up from the germline V gene (reference sequence), are SEHNR and FQNEAQ. Including cysteine and phenylalanine, the CDR3 has 15 amino acids. This entry keeps only the CDR3 DNA: 45 bases, framed from base 1. V was cut back by 4 bases and J by 4 bases, leaving a gap of 16 bases between them. Libraries were made using PCR. TCRdb shows the sequencer as Illumina HiSeq 2500. To reduce PCR and sequencing biases, unique molecular identifiers were incorporated into the TCR beta cDNA libraries. Roughly 500,000 cDNA molecules were obtained per 1 to 10 million input T cells, so each molecule approximated one T cell. The same protocol used for the earlier healthy control dataset was applied to prepare and sequence the patient libraries. Within a given batch, samples were prepared together, multiplexed and sequenced on the same HiSeq lane. The study's own analysis went as follows. MIGEC was used to process the raw barcoded reads, and molecular identifier groups with only a single read were discarded before consensus assembly and CDR3 extraction. Clonotype tables were post-analysed with VDJtools, normalizing diversity by down-sampling all datasets to the smallest sample size. In repertoire overlap clustering, CDR3 amino acid sequences, but not nucleotide sequences, were matched to correct batch-related cross-sample contamination. The public reads were run again by TCRdb, first through fastp at Q25 and then through MiXCR, and only productive beta chains were kept. Each entry is one CDR3 protein sequence, shown with its most common DNA and genes. The V and J calls were not made by the authors but by TCRdb's processing. This sample comprises about 540,000 distinct CDR3 sequences, 34% of them detected only once. The ten largest clones take up 5% to 6% of the sample.

The sequence is built from TRBV7-9 and TRBJ2-5; TRBD2 is a possible D gene, resting on 6 matching bases. Sequenced sample: blood. This sequence originates from a girl aged 2-17 years with multiple sclerosis. The nucleotides read TGTGCCAGCAGCTCCACCGGGGGTTTCGGAGAGACCCAGTACTTC. It translates as CASSSTGGFGETQYF.